This T cell receptor beta chain comes out of a study of T cell changes during pregnancy in multiple sclerosis. The V gene's germline CDR1 is SGHRS and CDR2 YFSETQ. Trimming at V came to 4 bases and at J to 4 bases, leaving 4 bases not matched to a gene. This CDR3 is 13 amino acids long. Only in-frame clones appear in the TCRdb table, and some are missing; sequencing was by immunoSEQ multiplex PCR. The sample comprises some 37,000 clones, roughly 93% of which are singletons, and 0.75% to 0.85% rests with the top ten. Here the sequenced sample was CD4+ T cells from peripheral blood mononuclear cells, taken before pregnancy. The clonotype was recovered from a female donor with multiple sclerosis, enrolled in a pregnancy study. The chain joins TRBV5-1 to TRBJ2-5; 7 bases agree with TRBD2. For the CDR3, the DNA is TGCGCCAGCAGCAGGCCGGGGGGAGAGACCCAGTACTTC. This sequence encodes CASSRPGGETQYF.